Each of the 19 T cell receptor beta chains below was sequenced from the same sample in a study of T cells in localized non-small cell lung cancer. Here immunoSEQ multiplex PCR was the method, and the copy in TCRdb shows in-frame clones only, minus some. The sample yields about 43,000 clones, roughly 90% seen once. The starting material was PBMCs, obtained before any cancer treatment. Receptors originate from a woman aged 40-75 years with stage II lung adenocarcinoma.

The chain joins TRBV5-8 to TRBJ2-5; tentative D call: TRBD1 (5 bases). The V end lost 0 bases, the J end lost 2 bases, and 14 bases lay between the germline ends. Germline CDR1 and CDR2: SGHTS and YDEGEE. The CDR3 runs to 16 residues. The CDR3 nucleotides are TGTGCCAGCAGCTTGGTGTTGACAGTCGAACAAGAGACCCAGTACTTC. This codes for CASSLVLTVEQETQYF.

The J gene is TRBJ2-1, the V gene TRBV4-2, with TRBD2 matching 9 bases. V shed 3 bases, J shed 3 bases, and the junction held 3 bases outside the gene matches. Germline values: CDR1 LGHNA, CDR2 YNFKEQ. The CDR3 has 15 amino acids. CDR3 in DNA: TGTGCCAGCAGCCACAGGACTAGCGACTACAATGAGCAGTTCTTC. It translates to CASSHRTSDYNEQFF.

The chain joins TRBV29-1 to TRBJ1-1; 9 bases line up with TRBD1. Germline V gives CDR1 SQVTM, CDR2 ANQGSEA. This CDR3 is 14 amino acids long. The trim removed 5 bases at V and 1 base at J, leaving 5 bases unmatched. CDR3 residues: CSVRVTGGNTEAFF. In nucleotides, the CDR3 is TGCAGCGTTCGCGTGACAGGGGGGAACACTGAAGCTTTCTTT.

This clone occurred once. The chain is built from TRBV28 and TRBJ1-2, with D tentatively TRBD1 (6 bases). The V end was cut by 5 bases, the J end by 8 bases, with 18 bases between. The CDR3 spans 14 residues. In germline, CDR1 is MDHEN, CDR2 SYDVKM. Here the CDR3 DNA reads TGTGCCAGCAGTATACCCCCGGGGGCTTTAGGCTACACCTTC. Protein: CASSIPPGALGYTF.

In nucleotides, the CDR3 is TGTGCCAGCTCACAAGACAGCTATGGCTACACCTTC. Its protein product is CASSQDSYGYTF. The chain carries TRBV18 and TRBJ1-2; D is possibly TRBD1 (5 bases). V lost 4 bases to trimming and J lost 4 bases, with 7 bases between them. Germline CDR1 reads KGHSH; CDR2 reads LQKENI. The CDR3 runs to 12 residues.

This chain joins TRBV5-1 and TRBJ1-4, with a tentative D call TRBD1 (6 bases). This CDR3 has 15 amino acids. The germline V gene encodes CDR1 SGHRS and CDR2 YFSETQ. Trimming removed 2 bases at V and 4 bases at J, with 12 bases between. The DNA for the CDR3 is TGCGCCAGCAGCTTCTTGACAGGTGATAATGAAAAACTGTTTTTT. Its translation is CASSFLTGDNEKLFF. Drawing the rest from reference TRBV5-1 and TRBJ1-4, the complete variable domain is KAGVTQTPRYLIKTRGQQVTLSCSPISGHRSVSWYQQTPGQGLQFLFEYFSETQRNKGNFPGRFSGRQFSNSRSEMNVSTLELGDSALYLCASSFLTGDNEKLFFGSGTQLSVL.

The J gene is TRBJ2-5, the V gene TRBV19; 9 bases line up with TRBD2. Unmatched junction bases numbered 5, after V lost 4 bases and J lost 5 bases. Germline V gives CDR1 LNHDA, CDR2 SQIVND (reference sequence). CDR3 length: 14 residues. The CDR3 is CASSTIAGDETQYF. DNA of the CDR3: TGTGCCAGTAGTACCATAGCGGGAGACGAGACCCAGTACTTC.

This clone was recorded once. The J gene is TRBJ1-2, the V gene TRBV20-1; D uncertain. Trimming removed 5 bases from V and 8 bases from J, with 12 bases in between. Germline lookup yields CDR1 DFQATT and CDR2 SNEGSKA (reference sequence). This CDR3 has 11 amino acids. CDR3 DNA sequence: TGCAGTGCTGACCCCAGCGGCGGCTACACCTTC. Translation gives CSADPSGGYTF.

The chain carries TRBV6-1 and TRBJ2-1, with D perhaps matching TRBD2 (7 bases). V was cut by 3 bases and J by 4 bases, with 16 bases left in between. The CDR3 sequence is 16 residues long. The germline gives CDR1 MNHNS, CDR2 SASEGT. This CDR3 reads CASSEGLGGGYNEQFF. CDR3 in DNA: TGTGCCAGCAGTGAGGGGCTGGGAGGGGGGTACAATGAGCAGTTCTTC.

This clone appeared a single time. Here the CDR3 DNA reads TGTGCCAGCAGTCGGGACAGGGGTAACACCGGGGAGCTGTTTTTT. Translation: CASSRDRGNTGELFF. This chain connects TRBV6-5 to TRBJ2-2; 10 nucleotides agree with TRBD1. From germline, CDR1 is MNHEY and CDR2 SVGAGI. This CDR3 contains 15 residues. V lost 5 bases, J lost 2 bases, and 2 bases stayed unmatched.

This rearrangement joins TRBV4-1 to TRBJ1-2; 9 bases map to TRBD1. Per the germline V gene, CDR1 is MGHRA and CDR2 is YSYEKL. With V trimmed by 0 bases and J by 5 bases, 10 bases remained unmatched. The CDR3 extends over 17 amino acids. This chain's CDR3 is CASSQEGGDREWYGYTF. As DNA, the CDR3 is TGCGCCAGCAGCCAAGAAGGAGGGGACAGGGAATGGTATGGCTACACCTTC.

The rearrangement links TRBV27 to TRBJ1-1, with a possible D match to TRBD1 (5 bases). Germline CDR1 MNHEY, CDR2 SMNVEV (reference sequence). This CDR3 spans 16 amino acids. Trimming removed 6 bases from V and 1 base from J, with 18 bases in between. CDR3 nucleotides: TGTGCCAGCAGCTGGGACCCAAGCCCGACGAACACTGAAGCTTTCTTT. Translating it yields CASSWDPSPTNTEAFF.

The chain couples TRBV13 to TRBJ1-1; unclear D gene. The V end was cut by 0 bases, the J end by 10 bases, with 30 bases between. Germline-derived CDR1 and CDR2 are PRHDT and FYEKMQ (reference sequence). The CDR3 loop spans 19 amino acids. CDR3 loop: CASSLGPGSSTNQKIIAFF. CDR3 in DNA: TGTGCCAGCAGCTTAGGCCCTGGTAGCAGCACAAACCAGAAGATAATAGCTTTCTTT.

The chain joins TRBV20-1 to TRBJ2-5; possibly TRBD2 for D (5 bases). The germline CDR1 and CDR2 sequences are DFQATT and SNEGSKA (reference sequence). Trimming pared 4 bases from V and 3 bases from J, leaving 6 bases between. This CDR3 comprises 11 residues. The CDR3, as DNA: TGCAGTGCTACCGGGGAAGAGACCCAGTACTTC. Amino acids: CSATGEETQYF.

The CDR3, as DNA: TGTGCCAGCAGCTTAGCCCTGAACACTGAAGCTTTCTTT. It specifies CASSLALNTEAFF. V and J are TRBV11-2 and TRBJ1-1, with D hard to call. CDR1 is SGHAT, CDR2 FQNNGV, per germline. The V end was cut by 1 base, the J end by 0 bases, with 3 bases between. The CDR3 is 13 amino acids. The complete variable domain, with remaining parts taken from reference TRBV11-2 and TRBJ1-1, reads EAGVAQSPRYKIIEKRQSVAFWCNPISGHATLYWYQQILGQGPKLLIQFQNNGVVDDSQLPKDRFSAERLKGVDSTLKIQPAKLEDSAVYLCASSLALNTEAFFGQGTRLTVV.

The chain employs TRBV13 and TRBJ1-2; 9 bases are shared with TRBD1. CDR3 size: 14 residues. Unmatched junction bases numbered 5, after V lost 4 bases and J lost 5 bases. Germline lookup yields CDR1 PRHDT and CDR2 FYEKMQ (reference sequence). The CDR3 DNA reads TGTGCCAGCAGCTCACCGGGACAGGGATATGGCTACACCTTC. This sequence encodes CASSSPGQGYGYTF.

V and J are TRBV28 and TRBJ2-7; 7 positions match TRBD1. There are 14 residues in the CDR3. Germline V gene sequence: CDR1 MDHEN, CDR2 SYDVKM. Trimming cost V 3 bases and J 2 bases; bases outside gene matches: 4. The CDR3 region has the DNA TGTGCCAGCAGTTTCCCCGGACAGGCCTACGAGCAGTACTTC. Translation gives CASSFPGQAYEQYF.

The chain recombines TRBV28 with TRBJ2-2, with D perhaps assigned TRBD1 or TRBD2 (5 bases each). CDR3 length equals 14 residues. Germline V lookup: CDR1 MDHEN, CDR2 SYDVKM. The V end lost 2 bases, the J end lost 1 base, and 5 bases lay between the germline ends. CDR3 DNA sequence: TGTGCCAGCAGTTTAGGGGGGAACACCGGGGAGCTGTTTTTT. Protein sequence: CASSLGGNTGELFF.

The chain combines TRBV5-1 with TRBJ1-2, with 8 bases that match TRBD1. CDR3 size: 16 residues. Losses at the gene ends were 0 bases for V and 3 bases for J; bases not matched to a gene: 7. CDR1 SGHRS and CDR2 YFSETQ come from the germline V gene. The CDR3 sequence is CASSLDGQGGDYGYTF. CDR3 sequence (DNA): TGCGCCAGCAGCTTGGACGGACAGGGCGGCGACTATGGCTACACCTTC.